Below, 17 T cell receptor beta chains from the same sample are listed, as sequenced in a study of beta chain features in type 1 diabetes. The sequenced template was cDNA made from the entire isolated RNA. Sequenced by immunoSEQ multiplex PCR; TCRdb stores in-frame clones only, minus some. The sample holds roughly 500,000 clones, over 9.5% seen once. The sample taken for sequencing was naive CD4+ T cells from blood. All receptors come from a woman aged 18 to 35 in good health.

This clone turned up a few times. Additional DNA sequences in this sample encode the identical CDR3. The rearrangement uses TRBV9 and TRBJ2-3; D remains unclear. This CDR3 has 13 amino acids. V lost 2 bases and J 4 bases, leaving 8 bases between the germline ends. From germline, CDR1 is SGDLS and CDR2 YYNGEE. The CDR3 DNA is TGTGCCAGCAGCGTCTCACTGGCAGATACGCAGTATTTT. Translating gives CASSVSLADTQYF.

This clone was counted a few times. The chain combines TRBV4-3 with TRBJ2-6, with 9 bases aligning to TRBD2. After removal of 4 bases from V and 0 bases from J, the junction contained 10 bases not matched to a gene. Germline V CDR1 and CDR2: LGHNA, YSLEER. The CDR3 has 19 residues. The CDR3 is CASSRSHGTSNSGANVLTF. CDR3 in DNA: TGCGCCAGCAGCCGCTCCCACGGGACTAGCAACTCTGGGGCCAACGTCCTGACTTTC.

V is TRBV20-1 and J is TRBJ1-2; D ambiguous. From germline, CDR1 is DFQATT and CDR2 SNEGSKA (reference sequence). This CDR3 contains 8 residues. V gave up 6 bases and J gave up 10 bases, with 6 bases separating them. Written as DNA, the CDR3 is TGCAGTGCGACCGTCTACACCTTC. Translated, it gives CSATVYTF.

This clone was found a few times. The rearrangement uses TRBV27 and TRBJ1-1, with D perhaps matching TRBD1 (5 bases). The CDR3 runs 13 residues. The germline gives CDR1 MNHEY, CDR2 SMNVEV (reference sequence). Trimming stripped 3 bases from V and 4 bases from J, with 9 bases between. CDR3 sequence: CASSFWGSTEAFF. CDR3 in DNA: TGTGCCAGCAGTTTTTGGGGGAGCACTGAAGCTTTCTTT.

Of note for this clone: This sample also contains other DNA sequences that code for the same CDR3. The V and J genes are TRBV5-1 and TRBJ2-1, with D maybe TRBD2 (5 bases). The V and J ends lost 1 base and 0 bases respectively, with 8 bases between them. From germline, CDR1 is SGHRS and CDR2 YFSETQ. This CDR3 has 15 amino acids. This CDR3 reads CASSLLGSSYNEQFF. DNA for the CDR3: TGCGCCAGCAGCTTGTTGGGGAGCTCCTACAATGAGCAGTTCTTC.

On this clone itself: Being one base from a much bigger clone, this may be a read error. The chain couples TRBV6-6 to TRBJ2-5; no clear D gene. This CDR3 spans 10 amino acids. Germline CDR1 and CDR2: MNHNY and SVGAGI (reference sequence). Trimming removed 6 bases at V and 3 bases at J, with 2 bases between. The DNA of the CDR3 is TGTGCCAGCAGCAAAGAGACCCAGTACTTC. It translates to CASSKETQYF.

This clone was seen a handful of times. The rearrangement links TRBV9 to TRBJ2-5; 8 positions match TRBD1. The CDR3 runs 14 residues. V gave up 3 bases and J gave up 2 bases; unmatched junction bases: 3. Germline values: CDR1 SGDLS, CDR2 YYNGEE. The CDR3 loop is CASSAGQGQETQYF. Here the CDR3 DNA reads TGTGCCAGCAGCGCAGGACAGGGTCAAGAGACCCAGTACTTC.

This clone was seen a handful of times. The J gene is TRBJ2-4, the V gene TRBV5-1; TRBD1 matches 8 bases. The CDR3 extends over 17 amino acids. Losses at the gene ends were 0 bases for V and 1 base for J; bases not matched to a gene: 6. Germline V gives CDR1 SGHRS, CDR2 YFSETQ. CDR3 protein: CASSLVQGANAKNIQYF. The CDR3 nucleotides read TGCGCCAGCAGCTTGGTGCAGGGGGCGAACGCCAAAAACATTCAGTACTTC.

This clone was seen a few times. The CDR3, as DNA: TGTGCCAGCAGCTCGAGAGGTACAGGTTCCGGGGCCAACGTCCTGACTTTC. Encoded protein: CASSSRGTGSGANVLTF. The J gene is TRBJ2-6, the V gene TRBV7-9; D is perhaps TRBD1 (5 bases). V lost 4 bases and J 4 bases, leaving 17 bases between the germline ends. The CDR3 runs 17 residues. CDR1 is SEHNR, CDR2 FQNEAQ, per germline (reference sequence).

This clone was observed a handful of times. An end of the junction differs from the germline gene, which may be a read error. The chain has TRBV29-1 and TRBJ1-1; D is perhaps TRBD1 (6 bases). The germline gives CDR1 SQVTM, CDR2 ANQGSEA. The CDR3 spans 15 residues. CDR3 bases: TGCAGCGTTGTCCGGTCAGGGAGGGGGAACACTGAAGCTATCTTT. It encodes CSVVRSGRGNTEAIF.

This clone appeared a few times. The CDR3 is CASSVEVMNTEAFF. The DNA of the CDR3 is TGTGCCAGCAGTGTTGAGGTTATGAACACTGAAGCTTTCTTT. J is TRBJ1-1 and V is TRBV2; D gene ambiguous. Germline V CDR1 and CDR2: SNHLY, FYNNEI. The CDR3 is made up of 14 amino acids. The V and J ends lost 4 bases and 0 bases respectively, with 9 bases between them.

The gene calls are TRBV7-3 and TRBJ2-5; 8 positions match TRBD1. Germline lookup yields CDR1 SGHTA and CDR2 FQGTGA. The V segment lost 5 bases and the J segment 3 bases; nucleotides outside the gene matches: 5. The CDR3 is made up of 14 amino acids. The CDR3 here is CASSARGREETQYF. The CDR3 DNA follows: TGTGCCAGCAGCGCCAGGGGGCGCGAAGAGACCCAGTACTTC.

This clone has more than one count but fewer than ten. The chain carries TRBV6-6 and TRBJ1-5; 9 bases agree with TRBD1. J was trimmed by 2 bases and V by 8 bases; bases with no gene match: 7. Per germline, CDR1 MNHNY and CDR2 SVGAGI (reference sequence). This CDR3 contains 15 residues. The CDR3 region is CASRDREGGNQPQHF. The CDR3 DNA reads as TGTGCCAGCCGGGACAGGGAAGGAGGCAATCAGCCCCAGCATTTT.

This clone was detected only a few times. The genes are TRBV6-6 and TRBJ2-2; no firm D call. The germline CDR1 and CDR2 sequences are MNHNY and SVGAGI (reference sequence). V lost 5 bases to trimming and J lost 6 bases, with 16 bases between them. The CDR3 extends over 15 amino acids. CDR3 region: CASSPSFMGPGELFF. In DNA, the CDR3 is TGTGCCAGCAGTCCCAGTTTCATGGGTCCCGGGGAGCTGTTTTTT.

The chain carries TRBV9 and TRBJ1-5; 7 positions match TRBD1. V shed 3 bases and J 0 bases; nucleotides not matched to a gene: 3. Germline CDR1 SGDLS, CDR2 YYNGEE. The CDR3 totals 15 residues. CDR3 DNA sequence: TGTGCCAGCAGCGCGACAGGGCATAGCAATCAGCCCCAGCATTTT. This translates into CASSATGHSNQPQHF.

This chain connects TRBV6-5 to TRBJ2-2, with D maybe TRBD2 (6 bases). The V end lost 7 bases, the J end lost 7 bases, and 16 bases lay between the germline ends. The CDR3 is made up of 14 amino acids. The germline gives CDR1 MNHEY, CDR2 SVGAGI. CDR3: CASKRNGGVGELFF. CDR3 coding DNA: TGTGCCAGCAAGAGAAACGGGGGTGTCGGGGAGCTGTTTTTT.

This clone was seen a few times. This sequence joins TRBV9 and TRBJ2-3; the D is unclear. V was trimmed by 0 bases and J by 6 bases, leaving 8 bases between them. Germline CDR1 reads SGDLS; CDR2 reads YYNGEE. CDR3 size: 13 residues. The CDR3, as DNA: TGTGCCAGCAGCGTAGGGGCTTCCGATACGCAGTATTTT. Its translation: CASSVGASDTQYF. Full variable domain (missing parts from reference TRBV9 and TRBJ2-3): DSGVTQTPKHLITATGQRVTLRCSPRSGDLSVYWYQQSLDQGLQFLIQYYNGEERAKGNILERFSAQQFPDLHSELNLSSLELGDSALYFCASSVGASDTQYFGPGTRLTVL.